A selection of T cell receptor beta chains follows, all from one sample in a study of CD8 T cells in ankylosing spondylitis. TCRdb independently ran MiXCR on the 5' RACE reads; one entry per CDR3 protein. Among tens of thousands of distinct CDR3 sequences listed, approximately 30% were seen once. The sequenced sample consisted of blood, either unsorted or a sorted T cell fraction (not recorded which). These receptors all come from a male donor with ankylosing spondylitis or in good health (not recorded which). CDR3s leave out the opening cysteine and the closing phenylalanine or tryptophan.

ASSLAAGTGGTDTQY TRBV5-1
SARSTGGTQF TRBV20-1
SFRTTDTQY TRBV29-1
AISESWGLEADTQY TRBV10-3
ASSFGFGLEQY TRBV5-1
ASSRSSSYNEQF TRBV19
SVSRKSSGTYEQY TRBV29-1
SASNSQTGGYEQY TRBV20-1
ASVSGPSYNEQF TRBV5-1
ASSLEGIEAF TRBV5-6
ASSSDRSNQPQH TRBV12-3/TRBV12-4
ASSFRDSSYPTTYEQY TRBV5-1
SARDPQGNENYNEQF TRBV20-1
ASSFFQGWSQPQH TRBV5-6
ASSLVLGPEKLF TRBV7-2
ASSLAPSGAYNEQF TRBV5-1
SAGLAGEINIQY TRBV20-1
ASSLVLAEKLF TRBV7-6
SAPGGFGNTIY TRBV20-1
SATSTGYGYT TRBV20-1
ASSTDRKLF TRBV19
SASLLSNQPQH TRBV20-1
AISESGQGATDTQY TRBV10-3
ASSQENTGVFYGYT TRBV4-2
SANVNTQY TRBV20-1
SVPLVGEQY TRBV20-1
SARKTGYDGYT TRBV20-1
ASSLRLISGNTIY TRBV5-8
ARSLQGRNSPLH TRBV5-3
SVEGTADSTVFSYEQY TRBV29-1
ATSRGIGGGQGQDTQY TRBV15